The 32 T cell receptor beta chains below all came from one sample that was sequenced in a study of blood T cell repertoires in COVID-19. Profiling relied on immunoSEQ multiplex PCR, and the TCRdb table lists in-frame clones only, not all of them. The sample includes 130,000 to 150,000 clones, around 81% seen only once; the top ten take 7% to 9%. The sample was peripheral blood. The receptors come from a human donor with acute or convalescent COVID-19. The donor label of this sample is uncertain.

V gene TRBV7-9 combines with J gene TRBJ1-2, with TRBD1 matching over 8 bases. The CDR3 spans 16 residues. CDR1 and CDR2 from the germline V gene are SEHNR and FQNEAQ (reference sequence). Unmatched junction bases numbered 13, after V lost 5 bases and J lost 5 bases. The CDR3 sequence is CASSARRMTGDYGYTF. As DNA, the CDR3 is TGTGCCAGCAGCGCCCGTAGGATGACAGGGGATTATGGCTACACCTTC.

This clone was found once. The chain is built from TRBV4-2 and TRBJ2-7; 9 bases agree with TRBD1. The V segment lost 4 bases and the J segment 6 bases; nucleotides outside the gene matches: 10. CDR1 LGHNA and CDR2 YNFKEQ come from the germline V gene. This CDR3 has 15 amino acids. The CDR3 region has the DNA TGTGCCAGCAGCCTCTGGGGGACAGGGTCTGCCGAGCAGTACTTC. This codes for CASSLWGTGSAEQYF.

Note on this clone: Germline is not matched at one junction end, which may reflect a read error. V and J are TRBV2 and TRBJ1-1; D possibly corresponds to TRBD1 (6 bases). Germline V gene sequence: CDR1 SNHLY, CDR2 FYNNEI. There are 14 residues in the CDR3. CDR3 bases: TGTGCCAGCAGTAACGACATTGGGAGGGGGGGAATTCGATTT. As protein: CASSNDIGRGGIRF.

In regard to this clone: One end of the junction does not line up with germline, which may come from a read error. The rearrangement uses TRBV30 and TRBJ1-2; no clear D gene. This CDR3 has 11 residues. CDR1 GTSNPN and CDR2 SVGIG come from the germline V gene (reference sequence). The CDR3 coding sequence is TGTGCCTGGAGAAACGAGGGAGGGAAGCTCTTC. It is translated as CAWRNEGGKLF.

This clone occurred once. The V call is TRBV7-8, the J call TRBJ1-6; 9 bases fit TRBD1. There are 13 residues in the CDR3. Per germline, CDR1 SGHVS and CDR2 FQNEAQ. The junction had 7 bases not matched to a gene; V was cut back by 9 bases and J by 10 bases. The CDR3 loop is CASMGQGDSPLHF. The CDR3 DNA reads TGTGCCAGTATGGGACAGGGTGACTCACCCCTCCACTTT.

This clone was recorded once. This chain links TRBV6-1 with TRBJ2-7; TRBD1 matches 7 bases. CDR1 is MNHNS and CDR2 is SASEGT in the germline V gene. V shed 3 bases, J shed 2 bases, and the junction held 10 bases outside the gene matches. This CDR3 has 16 residues. The CDR3 is CASSEVQGKGAYEQYF. CDR3 DNA sequence: TGTGCCAGCAGTGAGGTACAGGGGAAGGGGGCCTACGAGCAGTACTTC.

The V gene is TRBV7-9, the J gene TRBJ1-2, with a weak D call TRBD1 (5 bases). Germline CDR1 SEHNR, CDR2 FQNEAQ (reference sequence). V was pared by 3 bases and J by 7 bases, with 24 bases between. This CDR3 is 17 amino acids long. The CDR3, as DNA: TGTGCCAGCAGCTTTGAAGACAGACTCCTTCTAGGTCTTGGCTACACCTTC. It specifies CASSFEDRLLLGLGYTF.

This clone has just a few counts. This rearrangement joins TRBV5-8 to TRBJ2-5, with 7 bases fitting TRBD2. The CDR3 extends over 15 amino acids. CDR1 SGHTS and CDR2 YDEGEE come from the germline V gene. V lost 0 bases and J lost 2; bases outside the gene matches: 4. CDR3 protein: CASSLGTRVQETQYF. CDR3 DNA: TGTGCCAGCAGCTTGGGGACTAGAGTACAAGAGACCCAGTACTTC.

The rearrangement links TRBV2 to TRBJ1-3; D is uncertain. Trimming took off 1 base at V and 2 bases at J, with 6 bases between the two ends. Germline V gene sequence: CDR1 SNHLY, CDR2 FYNNEI. The CDR3 has 14 residues. The CDR3 region is CASSEDGTGNTIYF. As DNA, the CDR3 is TGTGCCAGCAGTGAAGACGGTACTGGAAACACCATATATTTT.

The V call is TRBV2, the J call TRBJ1-4; 11 bases align to TRBD1. Germline V gene data show CDR1 as SNHLY and CDR2 as FYNNEI. With V trimmed by 6 bases and J by 5 bases, 2 bases remained unmatched. The CDR3 is 14 amino acids. CDR3 nucleotides: TGTGCCAGCAGCCGGGACAGGGGGAATGAAAAACTGTTTTTT. Translation: CASSRDRGNEKLFF.

J is TRBJ1-6 and V is TRBV27; the D gene is possibly TRBD1 (5 bases). This CDR3 comprises 15 residues. The V and J ends lost 0 bases and 7 bases respectively, with 10 bases between them. CDR1 is MNHEY and CDR2 is SMNVEV in the germline V gene (reference sequence). CDR3 sequence: CASSLSSRGNSPLHF. CDR3 nucleotides: TGTGCCAGCAGTTTATCGTCAAGGGGCAATTCACCCCTCCACTTT.

The chain couples TRBV7-6 to TRBJ1-2, with TRBD1 matching over 9 bases. CDR1 SGHVS and CDR2 FNYEAQ come from the germline V gene. The CDR3 spans 16 residues. Trimming removed 5 bases from V and 1 base from J; junction bases left unmatched: 8. DNA of the CDR3: TGTGCCAGCAGCCCGTTTAACAGGGGGCTTAACTATGGCTACACCTTC. This sequence encodes CASSPFNRGLNYGYTF.

This chain joins TRBV5-1 and TRBJ2-2; perhaps TRBD1 as D (6 bases). V was trimmed by 5 bases and J by 4 bases, leaving 21 bases between them. The germline V gene encodes CDR1 SGHRS and CDR2 YFSETQ. The CDR3 has 17 residues. The CDR3 spells CASRPRVWGQGTGELFF. As DNA, the CDR3 is TGCGCCAGCAGACCCCGGGTGTGGGGGCAGGGCACCGGGGAGCTGTTTTTT.

This chain connects TRBV27 to TRBJ1-5; D might be TRBD1 (5 bases). Per the germline V gene, CDR1 is MNHEY and CDR2 is SMNVEV (reference sequence). With 3 bases removed from V and 4 bases from J, the gap between germline ends came to 10 bases. CDR3 length equals 14 residues. CDR3 nucleotide sequence: TGTGCCAGCAGTTTCGGGGGGGTAAATCAGCCCCAGCATTTT. Translated: CASSFGGVNQPQHF.

This chain links TRBV4-2 with TRBJ1-5; D gene uncertain. Germline loops: CDR1 LGHNA, CDR2 YNFKEQ. The CDR3 loop spans 16 amino acids. Trimming shortened V by 0 bases and J by 0 bases, and 9 bases separated the two germline ends. The CDR3 DNA reads TGTGCCAGCAGCCAAGATCTACGGTATAGCAATCAGCCCCAGCATTTT. Its protein is CASSQDLRYSNQPQHF.

This chain links TRBV15 with TRBJ2-3; TRBD2 aligns across 9 bases. The CDR3 is made up of 17 amino acids. Trimming removed 0 bases from V and 1 base from J; junction bases left unmatched: 5. Germline CDR1 reads LNHNV; CDR2 reads YYDKDF (reference sequence). The DNA for the CDR3 is TGTGCCACCAGCAGAGATCGAGCTAGCGGGGGCACAGATACGCAGTATTTT. Amino acid sequence: CATSRDRASGGTDTQYF. Drawing the rest from reference TRBV15 and TRBJ2-3, the complete variable domain is DAMVIQNPRYQVTQFGKPVTLSCSQTLNHNVMYWYQQKSSQAPKLLFHYYDKDFNNEADTPDNFQSRRPNTSFCFLDIRSPGLGDTAMYLCATSRDRASGGTDTQYFGPGTRLTVL.

This clone has more than one count but fewer than ten. The genes are TRBV9 and TRBJ2-6; D gene uncertain. V gave up 4 bases and J gave up 1 base, with 3 bases separating them. Per germline, CDR1 SGDLS and CDR2 YYNGEE. CDR3 length equals 13 residues. The CDR3 protein is CASSPSGANVLTF. The CDR3 nucleotides are TGTGCCAGCAGCCCATCTGGGGCCAACGTCCTGACTTTC. Supplemented by reference TRBV9 and TRBJ2-6, the full variable domain reads DSGVTQTPKHLITATGQRVTLRCSPRSGDLSVYWYQQSLDQGLQFLIQYYNGEERAKGNILERFSAQQFPDLHSELNLSSLELGDSALYFCASSPSGANVLTFGAGSRLTVL.

V and J are TRBV9 and TRBJ2-5; 10 bases are shared with TRBD1. Germline V gene data show CDR1 as SGDLS and CDR2 as YYNGEE. The CDR3 has 14 amino acids. Trimming removed 0 bases from V and 5 bases from J; junction bases left unmatched: 1. In DNA form, the CDR3 reads TGTGCCAGCAGCGTAGCGGGACAGGGGGAGACCCAGTACTTC. Amino acids: CASSVAGQGETQYF.

This clone was observed once. The gene calls are TRBV10-2 and TRBJ1-6, with TRBD1 matching over 8 bases. The CDR3 length is 19 residues. From germline, CDR1 is WSHSY and CDR2 SAAADI. J was trimmed by 0 bases and V by 6 bases; bases with no gene match: 13. The CDR3 protein is CASSLDRGPWVSYNSPLHF. For the CDR3, the DNA is TGCGCCAGCAGCCTTGACAGGGGCCCTTGGGTCTCCTATAATTCACCCCTCCACTTT.

This clone was seen a handful of times. The rearrangement uses TRBV21-1 and TRBJ2-1; the table calls TRBD1, which could not be checked here. TRBV21-1 is a pseudogene. The length of the CDR3 is 16 residues. CDR3 DNA sequence: TGTGCCAGCAGCAAAGCCAAAGATCGACAGGGCAATGAGCAGTTCTTC. Amino acids: CASSKAKDRQGNEQFF.

This chain links TRBV15 with TRBJ1-5, with 9 positions matching TRBD1. CDR3 length: 16 amino acids. CDR1 and CDR2 from the germline V gene are LNHNV and YYDKDF (reference sequence). With 0 bases clipped from V and 4 bases from J, the junction kept 4 bases outside the gene matches. The CDR3 sequence: CATSRDRGTGNQPQHF. The CDR3 DNA reads TGTGCCACCAGCAGAGACAGGGGGACAGGGAATCAGCCCCAGCATTTT.

About this clone: Possible read error: a much larger clone is one base away. Other DNA variants within this sample encode the same CDR3. The chain links TRBV7-6 to TRBJ1-1; maybe TRBD1 (5 bases). This CDR3 region has 15 residues. The germline V gene encodes CDR1 SGHVS and CDR2 FNYEAQ. The V end lost 5 bases, the J end lost 0 bases, and 13 bases lay between the germline ends. CDR3 sequence (DNA): TGTGCCAGCAGCCAAGGGGCCTCAATGAACACTGAAGCTTTCTTT. Translating gives CASSQGASMNTEAFF.

The chain joins TRBV7-9 to TRBJ2-1; D not certain. This CDR3 comprises 14 residues. Trimming stripped 0 bases from V and 7 bases from J, with 10 bases between. Germline assignment: CDR1 SEHNR and CDR2 FQNEAQ (reference sequence). The CDR3 loop is CASSLAGAENEQFF. In DNA form, the CDR3 reads TGTGCCAGCAGCTTAGCCGGTGCGGAAAATGAGCAGTTCTTC.

The rearrangement links TRBV29-1 to TRBJ1-2; D may be TRBD1 (5 bases). The V and J ends lost 3 bases and 0 bases respectively, with 8 bases between them. Germline lookup yields CDR1 SQVTM and CDR2 ANQGSEA. CDR3 length: 13 residues. The CDR3 here is CSVEGLANYGYTF. CDR3 bases: TGCAGCGTTGAGGGACTAGCTAACTATGGCTACACCTTC.

V gene TRBV6-5 combines with J gene TRBJ1-5; D gene uncertain. Germline assignment: CDR1 MNHEY and CDR2 SVGAGI. Trimming shortened V by 8 bases and J by 1 base, and 12 bases separated the two germline ends. The CDR3 totals 14 residues. CDR3 in amino acids: CASEGGGSNQPQHF. The CDR3 nucleotides are TGTGCCAGCGAAGGAGGAGGGAGCAATCAGCCCCAGCATTTT.

Points on this clone: The same CDR3 also results from other DNA sequences found in this sample. The genes are TRBV7-2 and TRBJ2-3, with 9 bases identical to TRBD2. CDR3 size: 15 residues. V trimming: 1 base; J trimming: 3 bases; junction bases outside the gene matches: 2. Per germline, CDR1 SGHTA and CDR2 FQGNSA. The CDR3 nucleotides read TGTGCCAGCAGCTTAGGCGGGGGGGGGACAGATACGCAGTATTTT. Translated, it gives CASSLGGGGTDTQYF.

This clone was seen only a few times. This chain connects TRBV13 to TRBJ2-7; 7 bases are shared with TRBD1. V lost 3 bases to trimming and J lost 7 bases; unmatched junction nucleotides: 6. CDR3 length equals 13 residues. The germline V gene encodes CDR1 PRHDT and CDR2 FYEKMQ (reference sequence). CDR3 amino acids: CASSLGTAIEQYV. CDR3 DNA sequence: TGTGCCAGCAGCTTGGGGACAGCCATAGAGCAGTACGTC.

This chain uses TRBV4-1 with TRBJ1-1, with D possibly TRBD1 on 6 matching bases. Between the trimmed V and J ends, which lost 0 bases and 1 base, there was a span of 12 bases. The CDR3 contains 16 residues. Germline lookup yields CDR1 MGHRA and CDR2 YSYEKL. The CDR3 nucleotides are TGCGCCAGCAGCCAAGATCGGACAGTCTGGAACACTGAAGCTTTCTTT. Translated: CASSQDRTVWNTEAFF.

CDR3 protein: CASSRTGGGELFF. DNA for the CDR3: TGTGCCAGCAGTCGGACAGGTGGAGGGGAGCTGTTTTTT. The V call is TRBV6-6, the J call TRBJ2-2, with TRBD1 identical over 7 bases. The CDR3 sequence is 13 residues long. Germline trimming cut 5 bases from V and 8 bases from J; bases unmatched to any gene: 5. The germline gives CDR1 MNHNY, CDR2 SVGAGI (reference sequence).

This clone was found a few times. The rearrangement joins TRBV5-8 to TRBJ1-6; 11 bases agree with TRBD1. The length of the CDR3 is 15 residues. The germline gives CDR1 SGHTS, CDR2 YDEGEE. J was trimmed by 10 bases and V by 6 bases; bases with no gene match: 9. The CDR3 DNA reads TGTGCCAGCAACCCGTTTGGGACAGGGGGGTCACCCCTCCACTTT. It translates to CASNPFGTGGSPLHF.

Written as DNA, the CDR3 is TGTGCCAGCAAACCCGGGACAGGGGCCTACAATGAGCAGTTCTTC. It is translated as CASKPGTGAYNEQFF. The chain carries TRBV2 and TRBJ2-1; 10 positions match TRBD1. V was clipped by 7 bases and J by 2 bases; unmatched bases: 5. The germline V gene has CDR1 SNHLY and CDR2 FYNNEI. This CDR3 comprises 15 residues.

V gene TRBV5-1 combines with J gene TRBJ1-2; D gene unclear. CDR3 size: 15 residues. Trimming removed 0 bases at V and 7 bases at J, with 16 bases between. Germline V gene data show CDR1 as SGHRS and CDR2 as YFSETQ. CDR3 protein: CASSLALGGYGGYTF. The DNA for the CDR3 is TGCGCCAGCAGCTTGGCCCTGGGAGGGTACGGTGGCTACACCTTC.